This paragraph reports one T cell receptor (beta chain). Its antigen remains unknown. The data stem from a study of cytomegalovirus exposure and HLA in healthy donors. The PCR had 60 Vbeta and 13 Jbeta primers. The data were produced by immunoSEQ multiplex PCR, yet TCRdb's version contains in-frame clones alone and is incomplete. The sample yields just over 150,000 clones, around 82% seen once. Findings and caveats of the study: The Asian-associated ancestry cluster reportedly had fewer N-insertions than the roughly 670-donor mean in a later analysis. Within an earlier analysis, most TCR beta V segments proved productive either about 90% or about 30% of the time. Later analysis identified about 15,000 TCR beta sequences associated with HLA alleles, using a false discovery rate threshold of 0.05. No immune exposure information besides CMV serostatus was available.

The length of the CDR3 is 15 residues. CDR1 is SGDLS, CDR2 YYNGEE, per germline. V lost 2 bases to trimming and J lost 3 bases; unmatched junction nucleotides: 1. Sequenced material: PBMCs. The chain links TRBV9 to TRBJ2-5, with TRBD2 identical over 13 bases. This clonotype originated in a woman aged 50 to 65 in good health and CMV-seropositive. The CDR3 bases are TGTGCCAGCAGCGTGGGGACTAGCGGGGAAGAGACCCAGTACTTC. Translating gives CASSVGTSGEETQYF.